This TCR beta chain is drawn from a study of regulatory T cells in long-lasting Graves disease. The time point was: newly diagnosed GD, antithyroid drugs for less than 3 months. Researchers made the TCR library from RNA that was extracted from PBMCs. There are many counts of this clonotype. CDR3-region Arm-PCR and iRepertoire HTBI primers produced the TCR beta libraries. TCRdb re-derived calls from the multiplex PCR reads in MiXCR, one entry per CDR3 protein. The repertoire consists of 450,000 to 500,000 distinct CDR3 sequences, with roughly 17% occurring once and the leading ten covering about 12%. Trimming cost V 6 bases and J 0 bases; bases outside gene matches: 13. CDR3 size: 19 residues. Another study also made use of these data, one on T cells in Graves' hyperthyroidism and ophthalmopathy.

The rearrangement joins TRBV12-3 or TRBV12-4 to TRBJ2-1, with 11 positions matching TRBD1. The source of this sequence is a man aged 35-49 years with Graves disease. The specimen comprised peripheral blood mononuclear cells (PBMCs), sampled at new diagnosis, from a patient treated with antithyroid drugs. The CDR3 bases are TGTGCCAGCAGAGACCCGGGACAGGGGGACTTCAGCTCCTACAATGAGCAGTTCTTC. Its translation: CASRDPGQGDFSSYNEQFF.